This TCR beta chain was sequenced during a study of T cell responses to AZD1222 COVID-19 vaccine. Assay used: immunoSEQ multiplex PCR; TCRdb lists only in-frame clones, some missing. This table has about 130,000 clones, over 75% appearing once. Trimming took 4 bases from V and 7 from J, leaving 11 bases between them. This CDR3 comprises 13 residues. The V gene's germline CDR1 is SGHDN and CDR2 FVKESK. V usage is TRBV14 and J usage is TRBJ2-1; tentatively, D is TRBD2 (5 bases). The TCR sequence derives from an adult in good health. The input for sequencing was peripheral blood, taken on day 0 of AZD1222 vaccination. CDR3 in DNA: TGTGCCAGCAGCCCAGTTGGGGAGAATGAGCAGTTCTTC. Encoded protein: CASSPVGENEQFF.